One and the same sample provided the 3 T cell receptor beta chains below, sequenced in a study of blood T cells in healthy people across ages. A second PCR, run for about 6 to 11 cycles, used a sample-barcoded 5' primer plus a J-beta primer mix. TCRdb passed the 5' RACE reads through MiXCR, listing each CDR3 protein once. This sample has about 1.8 million distinct CDR3 sequences; less than 50% occur once, and the top ten carry around 2.1%. Sequenced: blood. The receptors shown here come from a woman in her thirties or forties in good health.

The chain combines TRBV10-2 with TRBJ2-1; TRBD2 agrees at 11 bases. The CDR3 totals 16 residues. The V segment lost 0 bases and the J segment 10 bases; nucleotides outside the gene matches: 8. CDR1 and CDR2 (germline): WSHSY, SAAADI. The CDR3 DNA is TGCGCCAGCAGTGAGTCTGTAGCGGGGGGGGAAAAGGAGCAGTTCTTC. It codes for CASSESVAGGEKEQFF.

The rearrangement links TRBV5-1 to TRBJ2-1; D unclear. Germline values: CDR1 SGHRS, CDR2 YFSETQ. Trimming stripped 1 base from V and 4 bases from J, with 12 bases between. The CDR3 consists of 15 residues. The DNA of the CDR3 is TGCGCCAGCAGCTTGTGGGGTGACCCTTACAATGAGCAGTTCTTC. This codes for CASSLWGDPYNEQFF.

The chain joins TRBV20-1 to TRBJ2-4; D might be TRBD1 or TRBD2, each matching 5 bases. The ends were cut back, 1 base at V and 0 bases at J, with 10 bases in the middle. Per the germline V gene, CDR1 is DFQATT and CDR2 is SNEGSKA (reference sequence). This CDR3 is built from 15 residues. Here the CDR3 reads CSARVGASAKNIQYF. The CDR3 region has the DNA TGCAGTGCTAGAGTCGGGGCTTCAGCCAAAAACATTCAGTACTTC.